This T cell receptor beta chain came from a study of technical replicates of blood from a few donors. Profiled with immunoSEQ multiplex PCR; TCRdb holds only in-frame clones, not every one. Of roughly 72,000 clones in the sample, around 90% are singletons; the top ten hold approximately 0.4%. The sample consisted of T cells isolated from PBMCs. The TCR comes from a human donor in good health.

CDR3 amino acids: CASRPDFGDTQYF. The CDR3, as DNA: TGTGCCAGCAGGCCGGACTTTGGAGATACGCAGTATTTT. V and J are TRBV27 and TRBJ2-3; D possibly corresponds to TRBD2 (5 bases). The V end lost 6 bases, the J end lost 5 bases, and 12 bases lay between the germline ends. The germline CDR1 and CDR2 sequences are MNHEY and SMNVEV (reference sequence). This CDR3 has 13 residues.